The 19 T cell receptor beta chains presented below share a single source sample, sequenced in a study of T cells after posttransplantation cyclophosphamide. The assay was immunoSEQ multiplex PCR, and TCRdb's table has in-frame clones only and misses some. The sample includes approximately 41,000 clones, none of them occurring once. The sample taken for sequencing was PBMCs. These receptors originate from a man aged 50-60 years in good health, CMV-negative, and a related stem cell transplant donor.

This clone was found many times. V is TRBV27 and J is TRBJ2-1; 8 nucleotides line up with TRBD1. The V gene end was trimmed by 6 bases and the J gene end by 4 bases; junction bases not matched to a gene: 8. The CDR3 spans 15 residues. CDR1 and CDR2 (germline): MNHEY, SMNVEV (reference sequence). The CDR3 DNA reads as TGTGCCAGCAGGCAGGGGGCCCCGGGGTACAATGAGCAGTTCTTC. Translation gives CASRQGAPGYNEQFF.

This clone has ten or more counts. The V and J genes are TRBV27 and TRBJ1-2, with D perhaps TRBD1 (6 bases). CDR3 size: 14 residues. V was trimmed by 5 bases and J by 5 bases, leaving 15 bases between them. Germline assignment: CDR1 MNHEY and CDR2 SMNVEV (reference sequence). The CDR3 DNA reads as TGTGCCAGCAGTCCGAAAACAGGGAATTATGGCTACACCTTC. Protein: CASSPKTGNYGYTF.

The sample holds a few counts of this clone. This rearrangement joins TRBV9 to TRBJ2-2, with 10 bases identical to TRBD2. The CDR3 covers 15 residues. Per germline, CDR1 SGDLS and CDR2 YYNGEE. The V gene end was trimmed by 5 bases and the J gene end by 2 bases; junction bases not matched to a gene: 3. The CDR3 coding sequence is TGTGCCAGCAGAGGGACTAGCGTAAACACCGGGGAGCTGTTTTTT. Translation: CASRGTSVNTGELFF.

This clone was recorded at least ten times. The chain carries TRBV9 and TRBJ2-7; TRBD1 is a possible D gene (7 bases). V was pared by 4 bases and J by 3 bases, with 14 bases between. Germline CDR1 SGDLS, CDR2 YYNGEE. The CDR3 covers 14 residues. The CDR3 DNA sequence: TGTGCCAGCAGCCTACGGGGGACAGACTACGAGCAGTACTTC. Translating gives CASSLRGTDYEQYF.

This clone was found a few times. The chain couples TRBV9 to TRBJ2-7; 11 bases map to TRBD2. CDR3 length equals 15 residues. V shed 0 bases and J 3 bases; nucleotides not matched to a gene: 2. Germline loops: CDR1 SGDLS, CDR2 YYNGEE. The CDR3 DNA reads TGTGCCAGCAGCGTAGGACTAGCGGGATACTACGAGCAGTACTTC. It codes for CASSVGLAGYYEQYF.

This clone was seen at least ten times. V and J are TRBV7-9 and TRBJ1-6; TRBD1 might be the D (5 bases). This CDR3 contains 14 residues. The germline CDR1 and CDR2 sequences are SEHNR and FQNEAQ (reference sequence). V gave up 5 bases and J gave up 7 bases, with 12 bases separating them. The CDR3 loop is CASSAGPRNSPLHF. The DNA for the CDR3 is TGTGCCAGCAGCGCGGGGCCTAGGAATTCACCCCTCCACTTT. The whole variable domain, filled in from reference TRBV7-9 and TRBJ1-6, reads DTGVSQNPRHKITKRGQNVTFRCDPISEHNRLYWYRQTLGQGPEFLTYFQNEAQLEKSRLLSDRFSAERPKGSFSTLEIQRTEQGDSAMYLCASSAGPRNSPLHFGNGTRLTVT.

This clone was recorded many times. This chain connects TRBV28 to TRBJ1-1; a possible D gene is TRBD1 (6 bases). CDR1 is MDHEN, CDR2 SYDVKM, per germline. Trimming left V 5 bases short and J 5 bases short, with 15 bases between. The CDR3 contains 14 residues. The CDR3 here is CASSRDRRGTEAFF. The DNA of the CDR3 is TGTGCCAGCAGTCGAGACAGGCGAGGGACTGAAGCTTTCTTT. Together with reference TRBV28 and TRBJ1-1, the CDR3 gives the full variable domain: DVKVTQSSRYLVKRTGEKVFLECVQDMDHENMFWYRQDPGLGLRLIYFSYDVKMKEKGDIPEGYSVSREKKERFSLILESASTNQTSMYLCASSRDRRGTEAFFGQGTRLTVV.

The chain is built from TRBV18 and TRBJ2-7; D is uncertain. Trimming took off 6 bases at V and 5 bases at J, with 11 bases between the two ends. The CDR3 is 12 amino acids. Germline V gives CDR1 KGHSH, CDR2 LQKENI. CDR3: CASSPKSDEQYF. CDR3 DNA sequence: TGTGCCAGCTCCCCTAAGTCGGACGAGCAGTACTTC.

This clone has a count of ten or more. V is TRBV9 and J is TRBJ2-7, with 7 bases fitting TRBD2. The ends lost 0 bases at V and 3 bases at J; junction bases unmatched: 3. The V gene's germline CDR1 is SGDLS and CDR2 YYNGEE. The CDR3 consists of 14 residues. Here the CDR3 reads CASSVGEGFYEQYF. For the CDR3, the DNA is TGTGCCAGCAGCGTAGGGGAGGGATTCTACGAGCAGTACTTC.

This clone was observed at least ten times. This chain joins TRBV29-1 and TRBJ2-1; D gene ambiguous. V lost 8 bases to trimming and J lost 5 bases, with 10 bases between them. The CDR3 runs to 11 residues. Per germline, CDR1 SQVTM and CDR2 ANQGSEA. CDR3 sequence (DNA): TGCAGCTCGTACCGGGACAATGAGCAGTTCTTC. As protein: CSSYRDNEQFF.

This clone has at least ten counts. This chain connects TRBV11-2 to TRBJ2-7, with 7 bases lining up with TRBD1. CDR3 length: 15 residues. The V gene end was trimmed by 4 bases and the J gene end by 5 bases; junction bases not matched to a gene: 11. Germline lookup yields CDR1 SGHAT and CDR2 FQNNGV. The CDR3 nucleotides are TGTGCCAGCAGCTCGAGGTCTAGACAGGGTGACGAGCAGTACTTC. Residues: CASSSRSRQGDEQYF. Together with reference TRBV11-2 and TRBJ2-7, the CDR3 gives the full variable domain: EAGVAQSPRYKIIEKRQSVAFWCNPISGHATLYWYQQILGQGPKLLIQFQNNGVVDDSQLPKDRFSAERLKGVDSTLKIQPAKLEDSAVYLCASSSRSRQGDEQYFGPGTRLTVT.

This clone was seen repeatedly, ten times or more. The chain uses TRBV9 and TRBJ2-3; 10 bases line up with TRBD2. The CDR3 runs 17 residues. Trimming at V came to 4 bases and at J to 1 base, leaving 9 bases not matched to a gene. Per germline, CDR1 SGDLS and CDR2 YYNGEE. CDR3 in amino acids: CASSLRLAGLGTDTQYF. CDR3 sequence (DNA): TGTGCCAGCAGCCTGCGACTAGCGGGTCTGGGCACAGATACGCAGTATTTT.

This clone was seen at least ten times. The chain couples TRBV5-4 to TRBJ2-1; no clear D. Germline CDR1 is SGHNT and CDR2 is YYREEE (reference sequence). V lost 2 bases, J lost 8 bases, and 8 bases lay in between. The CDR3 totals 12 residues. CDR3 in amino acids: CASSFRRDEQFF. The CDR3 bases are TGTGCCAGCAGCTTCCGACGGGATGAGCAGTTCTTC. Full variable domain (outside the CDR3, taken from reference TRBV5-4 and TRBJ2-1): ETGVTQSPTHLIKTRGQQVTLRCSSQSGHNTVSWYQQALGQGPQFIFQYYREEENGRGNFPPRFSGLQFPNYSSELNVNALELDDSALYLCASSFRRDEQFFGPGTRLTVL.

There are many counts of this clone. The chain employs TRBV6-5 and TRBJ1-2, with D perhaps matching TRBD1 (6 bases). Trimming took off 2 bases at V and 4 bases at J, with 14 bases between the two ends. This CDR3 is 15 amino acids long. Germline V gene data show CDR1 as MNHEY and CDR2 as SVGAGI. The CDR3 DNA is TGTGCCAGCAGTTACGCGTCCGGACAGTCCTATGGCTACACCTTC. It encodes CASSYASGQSYGYTF.

This clone was detected many times. The chain combines TRBV28 with TRBJ2-7, with TRBD2 matching over 8 bases. V dropped 4 bases and J dropped 5; count of bases not matched to a gene: 10. The germline V gene has CDR1 MDHEN and CDR2 SYDVKM. This CDR3 is 15 amino acids long. DNA for the CDR3: TGTGCCAGCAGTTCCGCTCGAAAAGCGGGAGACGAGCAGTACTTC. Amino acids: CASSSARKAGDEQYF.

At least ten counts were recorded for this clone. J is TRBJ1-1 and V is TRBV5-4, with D possibly TRBD1 on 5 matching bases. With 4 bases removed from V and 0 bases from J, the gap between germline ends came to 13 bases. CDR3 length: 15 residues. Germline CDR1 and CDR2: SGHNT and YYREEE (reference sequence). The CDR3 is CASSPKTAMNTEAFF. As DNA, the CDR3 is TGTGCCAGCAGCCCCAAGACAGCCATGAACACTGAAGCTTTCTTT.

This clone was seen repeatedly, ten times or more. V gene TRBV18 combines with J gene TRBJ2-5, with a tentative D call TRBD1 (7 bases). The V gene lost 10 bases and the J gene lost 1 base, with 16 bases spanning the gap. Germline CDR1 reads KGHSH; CDR2 reads LQKENI. The CDR3 runs to 14 residues. CDR3 residues: CATGGQGVQETQYF. In nucleotides, the CDR3 is TGTGCCACCGGGGGCCAGGGGGTCCAAGAGACCCAGTACTTC. The variable domain in full, with the rest retrieved from reference TRBV18 and TRBJ2-5, is NAGVMQNPRHLVRRRGQEARLRCSPMKGHSHVYWYRQLPEEGLKFMVYLQKENIIDESGMPKERFSAEFPKEGPSILRIQQVVRGDSAAYFCATGGQGVQETQYFGPGTRLLVL.

This clone has a count of ten or more. The chain has TRBV5-4 and TRBJ2-3; 9 nucleotides line up with TRBD1. Germline CDR1 and CDR2: SGHNT and YYREEE (reference sequence). V dropped 3 bases and J dropped 0; count of bases not matched to a gene: 5. The length of the CDR3 is 16 residues. The CDR3 reads CASSSGQGRSTDTQYF. The CDR3 region has the DNA TGTGCCAGCAGCTCGGGACAGGGTCGAAGCACAGATACGCAGTATTTT.

Ten or more counts support this clone. The chain carries TRBV6-1 and TRBJ1-3; tentatively, D is TRBD1 (5 bases). Trimming took 5 bases from V and 0 from J, leaving 8 bases between them. The CDR3 covers 14 residues. CDR1 MNHNS and CDR2 SASEGT come from the germline V gene. The CDR3 reads CASSSGISGNTIYF. The CDR3, as DNA: TGTGCCAGCAGTTCAGGGATCTCTGGAAACACCATATATTTT.